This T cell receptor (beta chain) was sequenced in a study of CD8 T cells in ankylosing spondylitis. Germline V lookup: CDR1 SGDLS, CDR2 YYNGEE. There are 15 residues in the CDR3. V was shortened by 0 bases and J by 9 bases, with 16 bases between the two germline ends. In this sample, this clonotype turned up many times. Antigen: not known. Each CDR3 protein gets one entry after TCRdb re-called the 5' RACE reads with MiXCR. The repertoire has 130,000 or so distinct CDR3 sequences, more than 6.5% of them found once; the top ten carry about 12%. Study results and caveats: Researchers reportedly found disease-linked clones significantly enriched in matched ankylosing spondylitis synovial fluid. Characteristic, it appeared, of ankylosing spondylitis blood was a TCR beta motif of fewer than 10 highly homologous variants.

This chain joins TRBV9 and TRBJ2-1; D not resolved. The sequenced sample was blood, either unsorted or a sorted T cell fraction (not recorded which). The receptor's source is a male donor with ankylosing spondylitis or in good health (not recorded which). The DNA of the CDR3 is TGTGCCAGCAGCGTAGATGCAGGCGGTGGCGGTGAGCAGTTCTTC. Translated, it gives CASSVDAGGGGEQFF.